This is a list of T cell receptor beta chains from one sample in a study of CD8 T cells in ankylosing spondylitis. MiXCR, run by TCRdb on the 5' RACE reads, gives a single entry per CDR3 protein. The table records about 750,000 distinct CDR3 sequences, 15% to 20% of them present only once. The sample consisted of blood, either unsorted or a sorted T cell fraction (not recorded which). The receptor set was obtained from a male donor with ankylosing spondylitis. The CDR3 runs from the conserved cysteine through the conserved F or W.

J gene	CDR3 length	V gene	CDR3 protein
TRBJ1-1	14	TRBV4-1	CASSQILPGRSAFF
TRBJ2-1	15	TRBV20-1	CSARPVAGPFNEQFF
TRBJ2-5	15	TRBV5-1	CASSPGQGIEETQYF
TRBJ1-6	13	TRBV12-3/TRBV12-4	CASTGTGNSPLHF
TRBJ2-7	16	TRBV4-2	CASSQDPTGRLYEQYF
TRBJ2-1	15	TRBV12-3/TRBV12-4	CASSFWRTTYNEQFF
TRBJ2-5	15	TRBV29-1	CSARDRTGSRETQYF
TRBJ1-2	13	TRBV9	CASRFGDNYGYTF
TRBJ1-2	12	TRBV20-1	CSARDRSYGYTF
TRBJ2-7	14	TRBV20-1	CSARDDLLPYEQYF
TRBJ1-3	14	TRBV12-3/TRBV12-4	CASSFRSSGNTIYF
TRBJ2-4	16	TRBV12-3/TRBV12-4	CASSSPLGVAKNIQYF
TRBJ2-5	15	TRBV12-3/TRBV12-4	CASSLYFGQQETQYF
TRBJ2-3	15	TRBV3-1	CASSQAQGVWDTQYF
TRBJ2-7	14	TRBV11-2	CASSLEWLNYEQYF
TRBJ2-5	13	TRBV29-1	CSLLGPGQETQYF
TRBJ2-6	15	TRBV29-1	CSVGDSLTGANVLTF
TRBJ2-1	15	TRBV25-1	CASSGGGLIYNEQFF
TRBJ1-1	16	TRBV5-1	CASSLEATGGQTEAFF
TRBJ2-1	14	TRBV10-3	CAIKGQGADNEQFF
TRBJ1-3	15	TRBV12-3/TRBV12-4	CASSLRTDSGNTIYF
TRBJ1-2	14	TRBV6-2/TRBV6-3	CASSYEDRGYGYTF
TRBJ2-5	16	TRBV25-1	CASSEYTGGGGETQYF
TRBJ2-1	16	TRBV4-3	CASSQAPGGSYNEQFF
TRBJ1-3	15	TRBV21-1	CASLGGQGSGNTIYF
TRBJ2-7	11	TRBV4-2	CVCGKIYEQYF
TRBJ2-7	13	TRBV7-8	CASSFGTRREQYF
TRBJ2-1	19	TRBV20-1	CSARDPASLKASGSYEQFF
TRBJ2-7	15	TRBV5-1	CASSLGTGSGYEQYF
TRBJ2-2	13	TRBV13	CASRLTISGELFF
TRBJ2-7	14	TRBV20-1	CSALDRDNSYEQYF
TRBJ2-2	12	TRBV2	CASTSGYGELFF
TRBJ2-3	16	TRBV12-3/TRBV12-4	CASRPGLATSTDTQYF
TRBJ2-3	16	TRBV7-9	CASSLKGRGAVDTQYF
TRBJ2-7	14	TRBV7-9	CASSFAGNWDEQYF
TRBJ2-3	16	TRBV7-2	CASSRAGLADTDTQYF
TRBJ2-3	16	TRBV4-1	CASSQGNSLTSDTQYF
TRBJ2-1	17	TRBV24-1	CATSDPFNAPGVDEQFF
TRBJ2-7	12	TRBV20-1	CSARGGTGVQYF
TRBJ2-1	16	TRBV4-3	CASSQNSGNGGNEQFF
TRBJ1-2	14	TRBV9	CASSVAQGDYGYTF
TRBJ1-2	13	TRBV12-3/TRBV12-4	CASSTGVGYGYTF
TRBJ2-7	15	TRBV5-1	CASSLDPSVSYEQYF
TRBJ2-5	15	TRBV2	CASSESADNQETQYF
TRBJ1-1	17	TRBV15	CATSRVLGGQLNTEAFF
TRBJ1-5	16	TRBV7-8	CASSLVDRTLNQPQHF
TRBJ2-7	16	TRBV7-2	CASSLGLAGVPWEQYF
TRBJ2-7	16	TRBV4-3	CASSQNLRNPGYEQYF
TRBJ2-7	14	TRBV3-1	CASSPRRLAYEQYF
TRBJ2-1	13	TRBV7-9	CASSLDQGNEQFF
TRBJ2-1	15	TRBV29-1	CSARTGTGSYNEQFF
TRBJ2-2	16	TRBV12-3/TRBV12-4	CVSSFSGQRLTGELFF
TRBJ2-1	16	TRBV24-1	CATSDTSGRSYNEQFF
TRBJ2-1	12	TRBV11-2	CASSFLRTELFF
TRBJ2-7	13	TRBV29-1	CSVEEVDTIGEYF
TRBJ2-5	15	TRBV20-1	CSASFSSGSQETQYF
TRBJ2-3	14	TRBV4-3	CASSQRLVADTQYF
TRBJ1-1	14	TRBV5-1	CASSLGQRNTEAFF
TRBJ2-3	15	TRBV3-1	CASSQAGPTVDTQYF